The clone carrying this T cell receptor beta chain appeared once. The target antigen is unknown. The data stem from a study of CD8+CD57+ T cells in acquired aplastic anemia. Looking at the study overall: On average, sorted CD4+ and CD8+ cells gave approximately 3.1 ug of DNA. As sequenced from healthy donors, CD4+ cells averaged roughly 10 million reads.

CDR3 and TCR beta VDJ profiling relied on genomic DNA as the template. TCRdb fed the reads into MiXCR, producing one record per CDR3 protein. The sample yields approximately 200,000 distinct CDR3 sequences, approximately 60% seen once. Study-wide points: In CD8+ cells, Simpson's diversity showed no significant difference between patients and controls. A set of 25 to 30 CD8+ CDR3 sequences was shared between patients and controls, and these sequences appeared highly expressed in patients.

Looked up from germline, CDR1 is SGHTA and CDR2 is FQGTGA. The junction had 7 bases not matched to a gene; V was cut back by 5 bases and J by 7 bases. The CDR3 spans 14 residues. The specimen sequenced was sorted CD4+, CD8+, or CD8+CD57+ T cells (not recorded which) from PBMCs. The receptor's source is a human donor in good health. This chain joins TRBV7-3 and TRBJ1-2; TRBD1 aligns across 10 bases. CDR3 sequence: CASSGQGGAAGYTF. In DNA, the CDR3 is TGTGCCAGCAGCGGACAGGGGGGGGCAGCTGGCTACACCTTC. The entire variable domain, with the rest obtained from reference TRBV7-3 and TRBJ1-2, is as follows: GAGVSQTPSNKVTEKGKYVELRCDPISGHTALYWYRQSLGQGPEFLIYFQGTGAADDSGLPNDRFFAVRPEGSVSTLKIQRTERGDSAVYLCASSGQGGAAGYTFGSGTRLTVV.